The clone carrying this T cell receptor (beta chain) was observed many times. Its antigen is not identified. The CDR3 length is 15 residues. V dropped 5 bases and J dropped 7; count of bases not matched to a gene: 10. The germline CDR1 and CDR2 sequences are SNHLY and FYNNEI. The entry originates in a study of identical twins. Findings and limits, study-wide: Whereas memory repertoires showed no such difference, abundant cord blood beta clonotypes carried fewer insertions.

TCRdb reprocessed the 5' RACE reads with MiXCR, giving one entry per CDR3 protein. The table includes approximately 680,000 distinct CDR3 sequences, under 8.5% detected once. These data were also reused for a study on yellow fever vaccine responses in identical twins. As reported in that work: It has been reported that, in twins, the vaccine T cell response seemed partly convergent and partly personalized.

This chain uses TRBV2 with TRBJ2-1; 8 nucleotides align to TRBD2. The origin of this receptor is a young woman in good health. Sequenced: PBMCs. The CDR3, as DNA: TGTGCCAGCAGTCCCGTCAGCGGGGGTTGGAATGAGCAGTTCTTC. Protein: CASSPVSGGWNEQFF.